These 31 T cell receptor beta chains were sequenced from one sample in a study of tumor-infiltrating lymphocytes in primary liver carcinoma. TCR beta cDNA was reverse-transcribed from about 500 ng of total RNA. The reaction used a constant-region primer and ProtoScript II reverse transcriptase. Generation of the TCR beta libraries relied on three nested multiplex PCR rounds using slightly modified ARM-PCR. The study ran its first two PCR rounds for around 10 cycles each, using TRBV1-TRBV30 forward primers and a C-beta reverse primer. One entry per CDR3 protein, called by TCRdb with MiXCR from the multiplex PCR reads. The sample yields 30,000 to 40,000 distinct CDR3 sequences, under 75% seen once. Co-extracted RNA and DNA came from approximately 20-30 mg of unsorted bulk tissue. The sample was liver tumor tissue from sampling region 4. The sample's subset: tumor region T4, right-lateral pole. The receptor source for this set is a middle-aged man with primary liver carcinoma and hepatitis B virus infection.

Notes on this clonotype: At one end, the junction sequence differs from germline, possibly due to a read error. The gene calls are TRBV12-3 or TRBV12-4 and TRBJ1-4; no firm D call. The CDR3 contains 13 residues. DNA for the CDR3: TGTGCCAGTAGTTTTGCTGGAACTGAAAAACTGTTTTTT. This gives the protein CASSFAGTEKLFF.

CDR3 nucleotides: TGTGCCAGCAGCCAAGATTCCAATGGGAAGGCATTCTTT. Its translation: CASSQDSNGKAFF. The chain carries TRBV4-2 and TRBJ1-1; D ambiguous. CDR3 size: 13 residues. V lost 0 bases and J 14 bases, leaving 16 bases between the germline ends. Looked up from germline, CDR1 is LGHNA and CDR2 is YNFKEQ.

This clonotype appeared a single time. At one end, the junction sequence differs from germline, possibly due to a read error. This rearrangement joins TRBV29-1 to TRBJ1-1; D is perhaps TRBD1 (6 bases). In germline, CDR1 is SQVTM, CDR2 ANQGSEA. This CDR3 spans 13 amino acids. In nucleotides, the CDR3 is TGCTGCGTCGAAGGGCAGGGGAACACTGGAGCTTTCTTT. Translated: CCVEGQGNTGAFF.

About this clonotype: An end of the junction does not agree with germline; a read error may underlie this. The V and J genes are TRBV4-3 and TRBJ1-5; possible D gene TRBD1, 5 bases. Germline CDR1 LGHNA, CDR2 YSLEER. CDR3 length equals 13 residues. The CDR3 DNA is TGCGCCAGCAACCAGACCAGGGAGCAGCCCCAGCGTTTT. Translation gives CASNQTREQPQRF.

This clonotype was observed once. The V gene is TRBV12-3 or TRBV12-4, the J gene TRBJ2-5, with a weak D call TRBD1 (6 bases). This CDR3 is built from 13 residues. Trimming left V 6 bases short and J 14 bases short, with 22 bases between. The CDR3 region is CASSRSWTESQYF. The DNA of the CDR3 is TGTGCCAGCAGCCGAAGCTGGACAGAGAGCCAATACTTC.

This clonotype has a count of ten or more. The V call is TRBV19, the J call TRBJ1-2, with unresolved D. The CDR3 runs to 13 residues. V was pared by 5 bases and J by 8 bases, with 15 bases between. Germline lookup yields CDR1 LNHDA and CDR2 SQIVND (reference sequence). In DNA form, the CDR3 reads TGTGCCAGTAGTCCGGCCCCCTTGGGGGGCTACACCTTC. Amino acids: CASSPAPLGGYTF.

Comments on this clonotype: A read error is likely, as this CDR3 ends without the conserved phenylalanine or tryptophan. The limits of the CDR3 on the DNA are not certain, so only TCRdb's listed CDR3 is given. This sequence joins TRBV6-1 and TRBJ1-2. The CDR3 extends over 15 residues, inclusive of both ends. Germline CDR1 reads MNHNS; CDR2 reads SASEGT. The chain's CDR3 is CASSEIRDGDYGYTS.

Note on this clonotype: This is likely a read error, given that the CDR3 carries no conserved phenylalanine or tryptophan at its end. Because the CDR3's place on the DNA is in doubt, the DNA is left out and the CDR3 is given as listed by TCRdb. The chain couples TRBV6-2 or TRBV6-3 to TRBJ2-7; the DNA was not compared with TRBD1, the D call given in the table. CDR1 is MNHEY and CDR2 is SVGEGT in the germline V gene. A total of 14 residues make up the CDR3, ends included. The CDR3 reads CASSLRDRAHEQHL.

On this clonotype: Relative to the germline gene, one junction end is altered; a read error may explain this. This chain uses TRBV6-2 or TRBV6-3 with TRBJ2-5, with D perhaps being TRBD1 or TRBD2 (5 bases each). The CDR3 runs to 18 residues. Germline V CDR1 and CDR2: MNHEY, SVGEGT. Here the CDR3 DNA reads TGTGCCAGCAGTTCCCACCCTCGGAACCTCCTGTACCAAGGGACCCAATACTTC. Translated, it gives CASSSHPRNLLYQGTQYF.

This clonotype has ten or more counts. The rearrangement links TRBV7-9 to TRBJ1-2; D is ambiguous. The CDR3 has 15 residues. Germline CDR1 is SEHNR and CDR2 is FQNEAQ (reference sequence). Trimming took off 5 bases at V and 8 bases at J, with 21 bases between the two ends. This CDR3 is CASSPSVGVSRGYTF. The CDR3 DNA reads TGTGCCAGCAGCCCTAGTGTTGGGGTTTCGAGAGGCTACACCTTC.

Worth noting for this clonotype: An end of the junction does not agree with germline; a read error may underlie this. The V gene is TRBV7-9, the J gene TRBJ1-4; D remains ambiguous. Looked up from germline, CDR1 is SEHNR and CDR2 is FQNEAQ (reference sequence). This CDR3 is built from 14 residues. CDR3 sequence: CASSLAGQNEKPLF. In nucleotides, the CDR3 is TGTGCCAGCAGCTTAGCTGGCCAGAATGAAAAACCGTTATTT. The full variable domain, in which reference TRBV7-9 and TRBJ1-4 provide the parts outside the CDR3, is DTGVSQNPRHKITKRGQNVTFRCDPISEHNRLYWYRQTLGQGPEFLTYFQNEAQLEKSRLLSDRFSAERPKGSFSTLEIQRTEQGDSAMYLCASSLAGQNEKPLFGSGTQLSVL.

In the case of this clonotype: The junction does not match germline at one end; this may be a read error. The chain uses TRBV7-9 and TRBJ2-7; D ambiguous. The CDR3 totals 14 residues. The germline CDR1 and CDR2 sequences are SEHNR and FQNEAQ (reference sequence). CDR3: CTSSFDLLPYEQYF. The CDR3, as DNA: TGTACCAGCAGCTTCGACTTACTCCCGTACGAGCAGTACTTC.

Turning to this clonotype: Relative to the germline gene, one junction end is altered; a read error may explain this. V is TRBV2 and J is TRBJ2-2; D is perhaps TRBD1 (5 bases). This CDR3 is built from 15 residues. Germline values: CDR1 SNHLY, CDR2 FYNNEI. The CDR3 DNA is TGTGCCAGCAGCCCGACAGTCACGAACATCGGGGAGCTGTTTTTT. It specifies CASSPTVTNIGELFF.

This clonotype ranks as medium-sized. V and J are TRBV30 and TRBJ2-1; TRBD2 agrees at 11 bases. V was pared by 1 base and J by 5 bases, with 7 bases of the junction left unmatched. The CDR3 extends over 16 amino acids. CDR1 is GTSNPN, CDR2 SVGIG, per germline (reference sequence). This chain's CDR3 is CAWSARTSGLNNEQFF. In nucleotides, the CDR3 is TGTGCCTGGAGTGCCAGGACTAGCGGGCTTAACAATGAGCAGTTCTTC.

Notes on this clonotype: The junction does not match germline at one end; this may be a read error. The chain combines TRBV12-5 with TRBJ1-5, with D unclear. The CDR3 is made up of 12 amino acids. CDR1 is LGHNT and CDR2 is FRNRAP in the germline V gene. Written as DNA, the CDR3 is TGTGCCAGTCTAAGGAGGGATCAGTCCCAGCATTTT. Its protein is CASLRRDQSQHF.

This clonotype appeared many times. J is TRBJ2-5 and V is TRBV6-1; D might be TRBD1 (6 bases). Deletions cut 2 bases from V and 4 bases from J, with 23 bases between. The CDR3 covers 18 residues. The germline CDR1 and CDR2 sequences are MNHNS and SASEGT. The CDR3 loop reads CASSENLMGAAVGETQYF. CDR3 coding DNA: TGTGCCAGCAGTGAAAATTTAATGGGGGCGGCCGTTGGAGAGACCCAGTACTTC.

The CDR3 nucleotides read TGTGCCAGCAGCGCGGAGTACGGGGAGCTGTTTTTT. It is translated as CASSAEYGELFF. The chain carries TRBV11-2 and TRBJ2-2; D unresolved. CDR1 SGHAT and CDR2 FQNNGV come from the germline V gene. The ends were cut back, 5 bases at V and 7 bases at J, with 8 bases in the middle. This CDR3 region has 12 residues.

This clonotype was observed a single time. Because it lacks the conserved phenylalanine or tryptophan at the end, this CDR3 is likely a read error. The V gene is TRBV14, the J gene TRBJ2-3; 16 positions agree with TRBD2. The CDR3 runs 18 residues. Germline V gene data show CDR1 as SGHDN and CDR2 as FVKESK. The CDR3 protein is CVSTPGTSGRAWRDTQYY. In nucleotides, the CDR3 is TGTGTCAGCACCCCAGGGACTAGCGGGAGGGCCTGGAGAGATACGCAGTATTAT.

Turning to this clonotype: A much more abundant neighbour one base away suggests this may be a read error. The chain couples TRBV19 to TRBJ2-5, with D unresolved. Between the trimmed V and J ends, which lost 5 bases and 1 base, there was a span of 8 bases. Germline CDR1 reads LNHDA; CDR2 reads SQIVND (reference sequence). This CDR3 region has 13 residues. The CDR3 sequence is CASSSQAQETQYF. The CDR3 nucleotides read TGTGCCAGTAGTTCCCAGGCCCAAGAGACCCAGTACTTC.

Points on this clonotype: This sequence may be a read error, since a much larger clone differs from it by one base. The chain carries TRBV28 and TRBJ1-6; D may be TRBD1 (5 bases). The V end lost 8 bases, the J end lost 0 bases, and 11 bases lay between the germline ends. The V gene's germline CDR1 is MDHEN and CDR2 SYDVKM. This CDR3 spans 15 amino acids. CDR3 in amino acids: CASGGHLSYNSPLHF. Written as DNA, the CDR3 is TGTGCCAGCGGAGGACATCTCTCCTATAATTCACCCCTCCACTTT.

V usage is TRBV21-1 and J usage is TRBJ2-7; TRBD2 reflects the table's D call only, with no check against the DNA. TRBV21-1 corresponds to a pseudogene. The CDR3 is 14 amino acids. The CDR3 loop is CARTGLAGSCEKYF. CDR3 DNA: TGTGCCAGAACGGGACTAGCGGGATCCTGCGAGAAGTACTTC.

On this clonotype itself: The CDR3 carries no conserved terminal phenylalanine or tryptophan, so it likely arises from a read error. The rearrangement uses TRBV28 and TRBJ2-5; D not resolved. This CDR3 is built from 15 residues. Germline CDR1 is MDHEN and CDR2 is SYDVKM. The CDR3 protein is CTSSSSTKVGETQYL. In DNA form, the CDR3 reads TGTACCAGCAGTTCGAGCACAAAAGTAGGAGAGACCCAGTACTTG.

This clonotype was observed once. This chain links TRBV29-1 with TRBJ2-5, with D maybe TRBD1 (6 bases). This CDR3 contains 12 residues. The germline V gene has CDR1 SQVTM and CDR2 ANQGSEA. CDR3 region: CSGMDSGASQYF. For the CDR3, the DNA is TGCAGTGGTATGGACAGTGGAGCGAGCCAGTACTTC.

As concerns this clonotype: The junction departs from the called germline gene at one end, perhaps through a read error. CDR3 nucleotide sequence: TGCGGCGTTGATTTCGCGGGAGAGGGGAAGACCCAGTACTTC. This gives the protein CGVDFAGEGKTQYF. The chain has TRBV29-1 and TRBJ2-5, with TRBD2 identical over 7 bases. CDR1 is SQVTM and CDR2 is ANQGSEA in the germline V gene. The CDR3 spans 14 residues.

The chain couples TRBV5-1 to TRBJ2-1, with 7 bases matching TRBD2. The CDR3 has 17 residues. The V and J ends lost 4 bases and 7 bases, in that order; junction bases with no gene match: 17. Germline V gene data show CDR1 as SGHRS and CDR2 as YFSETQ. Here the CDR3 reads CASSHVGSGILVNEQFF. DNA of the CDR3: TGCGCCAGCAGCCACGTAGGAAGCGGGATTCTTGTTAATGAGCAGTTCTTC.

The chain links TRBV2 to TRBJ2-7; D might be TRBD1 (6 bases). V dropped 4 bases and J dropped 7 bases, with 17 bases sitting between them. Germline loops: CDR1 SNHLY, CDR2 FYNNEI. CDR3 length equals 14 residues. CDR3 region: CASSGGKRTAEQYF. DNA for the CDR3: TGTGCCAGCAGTGGAGGAAAAAGGACAGCTGAGCAGTACTTC.

This clonotype was observed a few times. The gene calls are TRBV11-2 and TRBJ2-1, with 8 bases aligning to TRBD2. CDR3 length: 15 amino acids. Per the germline V gene, CDR1 is SGHAT and CDR2 is FQNNGV. CDR3 nucleotide sequence: TGTGCTAGTAGCTCTAGCGGGCCACTCGACAATGAGCAGTTCTTC. This sequence encodes CASSSSGPLDNEQFF.

The V call is TRBV10-3, the J call TRBJ1-5; tentative D call: TRBD1 (5 bases). V was shortened by 10 bases and J by 15 bases, with 25 bases between the two germline ends. Germline-derived CDR1 and CDR2 are ENHRY and SYGVKD. CDR3 length: 13 amino acids. The CDR3 sequence: CATTVTDQAPWHF. The DNA of the CDR3 is TGTGCCACGACCGTGACAGACCAGGCGCCCTGGCATTTT.

Notes on this clonotype: A much larger clonotype is one base distant, so this may be a read error. This chain's CDR3 is CASSSVGGSGKLFF. The CDR3 DNA is TGTGCCAGCAGCTCCGTTGGCGGTTCCGGGAAGCTGTTTTTT. The V and J genes are TRBV7-6 and TRBJ2-2; D possibly corresponds to TRBD2 (5 bases). The CDR3 is 14 residues long. Germline CDR1 SGHVS, CDR2 FNYEAQ.

Details on this clonotype: A much larger clonotype is one base distant, so this may be a read error. In this CDR3 the conserved last residue, phenylalanine or tryptophan, is missing, so a read error is likely. Because the CDR3's place on the DNA is in doubt, the DNA is left out and the CDR3 is given as listed by TCRdb. The rearrangement links TRBV20-1 to TRBJ2-7; the D call of TRBD1 is as the table states it, not checked on the DNA. Germline CDR1 and CDR2: DFQATT and SNEGSKA (reference sequence). The CDR3 adds up to 12 amino acids, both ends counted. This CDR3 reads CSVRIGGTGYSL.

This clonotype turned up a few times. A read error may produce the germline difference seen at one junction end. Here the CDR3 reads CVSNRSYEQYF. For the CDR3, the DNA is TGTGTCAGCAACCGCTCCTACGAGCAGTACTTC. J is TRBJ2-7 and V is TRBV13; D gene uncertain. The CDR3 contains 11 residues. Germline values: CDR1 PRHDT, CDR2 FYEKMQ (reference sequence).